A single sample gave rise to the 2 T cell receptor beta chains below, sequenced in a study of tumor and adjacent non-tumor tissue in lung cancer. Three rounds of nested PCR, following a modified ARM-PCR protocol, produced the TCRbeta library. MiXCR, run by TCRdb on the multiplex PCR reads, gives a single entry per CDR3 protein. The sample includes fewer than 150,000 distinct CDR3 sequences, around 65% of them seen just once. RNA was extracted from bulk tissue without any cell sorting. The sample was lung tumor tissue. These receptors originate from a man in his 60s with small cell lung cancer.

In the case of this clonotype: One junction end disagrees with the germline gene, perhaps due to a read error. The chain recombines TRBV11-2 with TRBJ2-1; possible D gene TRBD1, 5 bases. Germline CDR1 reads SGHAT; CDR2 reads FQNNGV. CDR3 size: 12 residues. The CDR3 region has the DNA TGTGCCAGCAGTCCCCTGGACAATGTGCAGTTCTTC. Translating it yields CASSPLDNVQFF.

As concerns this clonotype: Its ends do not fully match the called genes, so a read error is possible. J is TRBJ2-2 and V is TRBV29-1, with D maybe TRBD1 (6 bases). There are 11 residues in the CDR3. The germline V gene encodes CDR1 SQVTM and CDR2 ANQGSEA. The CDR3 loop reads CSAGTNGELFF. The DNA of the CDR3 is TGCAGCGCTGGGACAAACGGGGAACTGTTTTTT.